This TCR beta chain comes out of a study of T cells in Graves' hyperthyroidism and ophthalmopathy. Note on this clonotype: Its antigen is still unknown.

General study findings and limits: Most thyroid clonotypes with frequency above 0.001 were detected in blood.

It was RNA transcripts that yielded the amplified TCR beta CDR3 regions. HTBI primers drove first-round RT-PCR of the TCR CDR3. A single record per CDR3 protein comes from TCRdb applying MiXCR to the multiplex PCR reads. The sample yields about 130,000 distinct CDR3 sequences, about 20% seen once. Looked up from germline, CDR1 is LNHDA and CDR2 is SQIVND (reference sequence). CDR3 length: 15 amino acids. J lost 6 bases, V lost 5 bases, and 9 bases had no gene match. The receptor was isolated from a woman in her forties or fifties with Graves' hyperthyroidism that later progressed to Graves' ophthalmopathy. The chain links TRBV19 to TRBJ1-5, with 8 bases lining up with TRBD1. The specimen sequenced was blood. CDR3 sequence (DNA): TGTGCCAGTAGTGCCTCCAGGGGGCGCGGTCAGCCCCAGCATTTT. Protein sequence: CASSASRGRGQPQHF. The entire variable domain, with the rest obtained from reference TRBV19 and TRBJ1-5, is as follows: DGGITQSPKYLFRKEGQNVTLSCEQNLNHDAMYWYRQDPGQGLRLIYYSQIVNDFQKGDIAEGYSVSREKKESFPLTVTSAQKNPTAFYLCASSASRGRGQPQHFGDGTRLSIL.